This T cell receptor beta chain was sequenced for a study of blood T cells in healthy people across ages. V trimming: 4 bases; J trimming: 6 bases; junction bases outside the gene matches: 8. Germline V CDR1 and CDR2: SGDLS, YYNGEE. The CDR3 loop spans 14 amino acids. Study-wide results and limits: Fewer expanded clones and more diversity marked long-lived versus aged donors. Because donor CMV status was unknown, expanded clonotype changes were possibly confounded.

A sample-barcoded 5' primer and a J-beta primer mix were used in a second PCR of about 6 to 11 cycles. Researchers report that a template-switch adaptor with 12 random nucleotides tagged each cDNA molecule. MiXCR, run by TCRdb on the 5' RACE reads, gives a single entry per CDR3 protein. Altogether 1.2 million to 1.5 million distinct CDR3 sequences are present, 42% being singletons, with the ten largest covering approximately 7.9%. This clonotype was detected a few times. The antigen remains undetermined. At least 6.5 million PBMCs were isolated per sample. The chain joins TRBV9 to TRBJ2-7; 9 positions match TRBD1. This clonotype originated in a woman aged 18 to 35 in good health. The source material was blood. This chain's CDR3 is CASSPSGTGPEQYF. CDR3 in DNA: TGTGCCAGCAGCCCATCCGGGACAGGGCCCGAGCAGTACTTC.